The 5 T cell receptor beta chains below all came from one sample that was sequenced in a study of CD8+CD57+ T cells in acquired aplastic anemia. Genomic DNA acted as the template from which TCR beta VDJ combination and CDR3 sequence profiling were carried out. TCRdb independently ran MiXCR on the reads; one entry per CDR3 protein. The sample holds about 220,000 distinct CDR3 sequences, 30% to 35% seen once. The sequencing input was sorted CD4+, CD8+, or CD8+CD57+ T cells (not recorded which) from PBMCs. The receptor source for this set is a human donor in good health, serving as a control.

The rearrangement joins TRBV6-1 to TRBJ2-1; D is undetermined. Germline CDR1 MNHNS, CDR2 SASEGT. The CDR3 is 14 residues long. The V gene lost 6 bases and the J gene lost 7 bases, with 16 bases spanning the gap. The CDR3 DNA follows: TGTGCCAGCAGCCCGCACGTTTTGGGAAATGAGCAGTTCTTC. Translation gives CASSPHVLGNEQFF.

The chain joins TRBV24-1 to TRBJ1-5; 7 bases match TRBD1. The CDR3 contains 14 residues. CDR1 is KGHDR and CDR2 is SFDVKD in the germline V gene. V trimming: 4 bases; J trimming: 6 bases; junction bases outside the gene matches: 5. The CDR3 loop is CATSDKGAGQPQHF. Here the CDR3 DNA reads TGTGCCACCAGTGACAAGGGGGCAGGTCAGCCCCAGCATTTT.

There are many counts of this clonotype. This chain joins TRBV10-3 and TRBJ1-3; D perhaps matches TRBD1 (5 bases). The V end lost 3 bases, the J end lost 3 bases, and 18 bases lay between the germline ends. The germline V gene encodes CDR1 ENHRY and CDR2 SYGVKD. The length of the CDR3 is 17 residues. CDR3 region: CAISDLGWTRGGNTIYF. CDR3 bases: TGTGCCATCAGTGATCTTGGTTGGACGAGGGGTGGAAACACCATATATTTT.

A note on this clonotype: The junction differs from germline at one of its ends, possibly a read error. The CDR3 nucleotides read TGCAGTGCAAGACTAGCGGGGTCCTACAATGAGCCGTTCTTC. Translating it yields CSARLAGSYNEPFF. V usage is TRBV20-1 and J usage is TRBJ2-1; TRBD2 matches 11 bases. This CDR3 is 14 amino acids long. CDR1 and CDR2 (germline): DFQATT, SNEGSKA (reference sequence).

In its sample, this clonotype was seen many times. The CDR3 coding sequence is TGCAGTACTCCTTCCGGGACAGGATACTATGGCTACACCTTC. Translated, it gives CSTPSGTGYYGYTF. V usage is TRBV20-1 and J usage is TRBJ1-2; 8 bases map to TRBD1. The CDR3 covers 14 residues. The ends lost 8 bases at V and 3 bases at J; junction bases unmatched: 11. CDR1 DFQATT and CDR2 SNEGSKA come from the germline V gene (reference sequence).